These 6 T cell receptor beta chains originate from one sample sequenced in a study of post-analysis software for immune sequencing data. These receptors have no identified antigens. Study outcomes and limitations: Five TRBV segments, including TRBV5-6, TRBV5-1 and TRBV20-1, were more frequent in patients than controls.

Unique molecular identifiers featured in each of the TCR beta cDNA libraries. MiXCR was run by TCRdb on the PCR reads, yielding one entry per CDR3 protein. In the table there are fewer than 850,000 distinct CDR3 sequences, around 42% of which are singletons. Sequences were obtained from blood. The source of these receptors is a girl between 10 and 17 years old with multiple sclerosis.

This clonotype was recorded a few times. The V gene is TRBV29-1, the J gene TRBJ2-1; TRBD2 agrees at 7 bases. J lost 1 base, V lost 6 bases, and 3 bases had no gene match. The CDR3 contains 13 residues. Germline loops: CDR1 SQVTM, CDR2 ANQGSEA. The CDR3 DNA reads TGCAGCGTGCATAGCGGGTCCTACAATGAGCAGTTCTTC. Protein product: CSVHSGSYNEQFF.

The J gene is TRBJ1-2, the V gene TRBV20-1, with D hard to call. Germline CDR1 reads DFQATT; CDR2 reads SNEGSKA (reference sequence). V dropped 2 bases and J dropped 6 bases, with 13 bases sitting between them. CDR3 length: 13 residues. The CDR3: CSARSTEIHGYTF. The CDR3 nucleotides read TGCAGTGCTAGATCAACAGAAATTCATGGCTACACCTTC.

This sequence joins TRBV6-5 and TRBJ1-5; D perhaps matches TRBD1 (5 bases). V lost 6 bases and J lost 7, with 22 bases in between. CDR3 size: 16 residues. CDR1 and CDR2 (germline): MNHEY, SVGAGI. The CDR3 spells CASSPGAGSKLQPQHF. The CDR3 DNA reads as TGTGCCAGCAGCCCCGGGGCAGGCAGCAAACTACAGCCCCAGCATTTT.

V is TRBV3-1 and J is TRBJ2-1, with D maybe TRBD1 (6 bases). The better agreement between TRBJ2-5 and the DNA end casts doubt on the J call. This CDR3 contains 14 residues. The germline V gene encodes CDR1 LGHDT and CDR2 YNNKEL (reference sequence). The CDR3 region has the DNA TGTGCCAGCAGCCAAGCTAGCCAGGGGGAGACCCAGTACTTC. Its translation: CASSQASQGETQYF.

This chain links TRBV12-3 or TRBV12-4 with TRBJ2-1; the match to TRBD2 covers 11 bases. The CDR3 is 16 residues long. The junction had 12 bases not matched to a gene; V was cut back by 7 bases and J by 7 bases. The CDR3 protein is CASNDLTSGDPNEQFF. In DNA, the CDR3 is TGTGCCAGCAACGACCTGACTAGCGGGGACCCTAATGAGCAGTTCTTC.

V gene TRBV30 combines with J gene TRBJ1-2; possibly TRBD1 for D (5 bases). This CDR3 is built from 13 residues. V was shortened by 0 bases and J by 7 bases, with 12 bases between the two germline ends. From germline, CDR1 is GTSNPN and CDR2 SVGIG (reference sequence). In DNA form, the CDR3 reads TGTGCCTGGAGTGTATCGGGGGTCCGTGGCTACACCTTC. It yields the protein CAWSVSGVRGYTF.